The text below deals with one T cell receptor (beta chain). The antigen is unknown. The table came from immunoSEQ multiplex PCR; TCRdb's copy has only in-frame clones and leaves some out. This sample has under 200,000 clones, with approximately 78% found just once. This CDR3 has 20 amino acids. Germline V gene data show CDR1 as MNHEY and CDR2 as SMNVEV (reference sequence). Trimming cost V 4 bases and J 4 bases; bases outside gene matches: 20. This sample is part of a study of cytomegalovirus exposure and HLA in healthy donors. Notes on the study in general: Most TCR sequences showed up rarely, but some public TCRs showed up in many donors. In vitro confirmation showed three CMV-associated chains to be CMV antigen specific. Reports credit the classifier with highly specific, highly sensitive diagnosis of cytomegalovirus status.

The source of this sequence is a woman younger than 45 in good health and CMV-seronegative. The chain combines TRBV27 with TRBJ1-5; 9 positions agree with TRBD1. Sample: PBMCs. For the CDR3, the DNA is TGTGCCAGCAGTTGGATGGACAGGGGCCGGGTCATATGTAGTAATCAGCCCCAGCATTTT. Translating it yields CASSWMDRGRVICSNQPQHF.